The rows below give T cell receptor beta chains drawn from one sample of a study of blood T cells in healthy people across ages. Each CDR3 protein is one row after TCRdb ran MiXCR on the 5' RACE reads. The sample has approximately 2,000,000 distinct CDR3 sequences; roughly 43% are singletons. The source material was blood. Receptors were obtained from a human donor in good health. CDR3s include the opening cysteine and the closing phenylalanine or tryptophan. A D gene is named only where the DNA matches it firmly. Clone size is stated in some rows and not others, as once, few, many or a class when expanded.

j_gene,v_gene,d_gene,abundance,CDR3aa,CDR3nt
TRBJ2-5,TRBV11-1,TRBD2,-,CASSLGIAGEQETQYF,TGTGCCAGCAGCTTGGGAATAGCGGGGGAGCAAGAGACCCAGTACTTC
TRBJ2-2,TRBV27,-,-,CASSLGRSTGELFF,TGTGCCAGCAGTTTGGGTCGATCCACCGGGGAGCTGTTTTTT
TRBJ2-1,TRBV4-3,-,-,CASSQSEGMDNEQFF,TGCGCCAGCAGCCAAAGCGAGGGGATGGACAATGAGCAGTTCTTC
TRBJ1-2,TRBV6-5,TRBD1,few,CASSQQGGGNYGYTF,TGTGCCAGCAGTCAACAGGGGGGAGGTAACTATGGCTACACCTTC
TRBJ2-7,TRBV27,-,many,CATKLLEQYF,TGTGCCACCAAACTCTTAGAGCAGTACTTC
TRBJ2-5,TRBV2,-,-,CASKDDQETQYF,TGTGCCAGCAAGGACGACCAAGAGACCCAGTACTTC
TRBJ1-2,TRBV28,-,-,CASKSLDNYGYTF,TGTGCCAGCAAGTCTCTAGATAACTATGGCTACACCTTC
TRBJ2-1,TRBV6-1,TRBD2,-,CASSSPTQRGGHNEQFF,TGTGCCAGCAGCTCTCCTACTCAGCGGGGGGGCCACAATGAGCAGTTCTTC
TRBJ1-5,TRBV9,-,-,CASSVDKGYGQPQHF,TGTGCCAGCAGCGTAGATAAGGGGTACGGCCAGCCCCAGCATTTT
TRBJ2-3,TRBV12-3/TRBV12-4,TRBD1,-,CASTPGQGLSDMQYF,TGTGCCAGCACCCCAGGACAGGGGTTATCAGATATGCAGTATTTT
TRBJ1-1,TRBV29-1,-,-,CSALTWTEAFF,TGCAGCGCCCTGACTTGGACAGAAGCTTTCTTT
TRBJ2-5,TRBV12-3/TRBV12-4,TRBD1,-,CASSSGHRQGMETQYF,TGTGCCAGCAGTTCGGGCCACCGACAGGGAATGGAGACCCAGTACTTC
TRBJ1-5,TRBV6-4,-,few,CASSVEASNQPQHF,TGTGCCAGCAGTGTCGAGGCTAGCAATCAGCCCCAGCATTTT
TRBJ1-1,TRBV9,-,-,CASSVGPGLNTEAFF,TGTGCCAGCAGCGTAGGGCCTGGGTTGAACACTGAAGCTTTCTTT
TRBJ1-2,TRBV3-1,-,-,CASSQVQGRGYGYTF,TGTGCCAGCAGCCAAGTCCAGGGCCGCGGCTATGGCTACACCTTC
TRBJ2-4,TRBV20-1,TRBD1,-,CSARDWYARGPSKNIQYF,TGCAGTGCTAGAGACTGGTATGCCAGGGGGCCAAGCAAAAACATTCAGTACTTC
TRBJ2-7,TRBV28,-,few,CASSLETAVGDEQYF,TGTGCCAGCAGTTTAGAGACAGCGGTCGGGGACGAGCAGTACTTC
TRBJ2-3,TRBV29-1,TRBD2,few,CSVNPTERGLFRTQYF,TGCAGCGTGAACCCGACTGAGCGGGGCCTTTTCAGAACGCAGTATTTT
TRBJ2-1,TRBV6-2/TRBV6-3,TRBD2,-,CASSRLGGGANEQFF,TGTGCCAGCAGTCGCCTAGGCGGGGGGGCCAATGAGCAGTTCTTC
TRBJ2-3,TRBV7-2,-,few,CASSLRTWGDTQYF,TGTGCCAGCAGCCTCAGGACCTGGGGAGATACGCAGTATTTT
TRBJ2-4,TRBV20-1,-,few,CSARESQQDIQYF,TGCAGTGCTAGAGAATCTCAGCAGGACATTCAGTACTTC
TRBJ1-1,TRBV7-6,-,-,CASSLVRERGEAFF,TGTGCCAGCAGCTTAGTCAGGGAGAGAGGTGAAGCTTTCTTT
TRBJ1-2,TRBV12-3/TRBV12-4,-,-,CASSSPRLNYGYTF,TGTGCCAGCAGTTCCCCCCGGTTGAACTATGGCTACACCTTC
TRBJ1-4,TRBV10-3,-,few,CAIRGGEKLFF,TGTGCCATCCGGGGAGGAGAAAAACTGTTTTTT
TRBJ1-1,TRBV29-1,-,-,CSVARMNTEAFF,TGCAGCGTTGCTAGAATGAACACTGAAGCTTTCTTT
TRBJ1-1,TRBV7-2,-,-,CASSPGGQGGAFF,TGTGCCAGCAGCCCAGGCGGGCAGGGAGGAGCTTTCTTT
TRBJ1-2,TRBV10-3,-,few,CAISEIVGPYGYTF,TGTGCCATCAGTGAGATTGTGGGTCCCTACGGCTACACCTTC
TRBJ2-7,TRBV12-3/TRBV12-4,-,-,CASSSAPYERYF,TGTGCCAGCAGTTCGGCTCCCTACGAGCGGTACTTC
TRBJ2-6,TRBV7-2,-,few,CASSAKSGESGANVLTF,TGTGCCAGCAGTGCAAAGAGCGGAGAGAGCGGGGCCAACGTCCTGACTTTC
TRBJ2-1,TRBV6-2/TRBV6-3,-,few,CASSYLGLPYNEQFF,TGTGCCAGCAGTTACCTGGGACTCCCCTACAATGAGCAGTTCTTC
TRBJ1-6,TRBV6-6,TRBD1,few,CASSYSRQGYSPLHF,TGTGCCAGCAGTTACTCGCGACAGGGGTACTCACCCCTCCACTTT
TRBJ2-3,TRBV9,TRBD2,-,CASSVGFTSGYALDTQYF,TGTGCCAGCAGCGTAGGCTTCACTAGCGGCTATGCACTAGATACGCAGTATTTT
TRBJ1-2,TRBV7-2,-,-,CASSQSAATNYGYTF,TGTGCCAGCAGCCAGAGTGCAGCCACCAACTATGGCTACACCTTC
TRBJ2-7,TRBV12-3/TRBV12-4,-,-,CASSLRDTAYNEQYF,TGTGCCAGCAGTTTAAGGGACACCGCCTACAATGAGCAGTACTTC
TRBJ2-7,TRBV29-1,-,few,CSVVGGPTYEQYF,TGCAGCGTTGTGGGTGGCCCTACCTACGAGCAGTACTTC
TRBJ2-7,TRBV7-9,TRBD1,-,CASSLGLPGGEQYF,TGTGCCAGCAGCTTAGGTCTACCAGGGGGCGAGCAGTACTTC
TRBJ2-5,TRBV20-1,-,few,CSAGNNEGGETQYF,TGCAGTGCTGGGAACAACGAGGGCGGAGAGACCCAGTACTTC
TRBJ2-1,TRBV29-1,-,few,CSVSVVSYNEQFF,TGCAGCGTTTCCGTAGTCTCCTACAATGAGCAGTTCTTC
TRBJ2-3,TRBV7-8,-,-,CASRRPGPTDTQYF,TGTGCCAGCAGACGACCGGGACCTACAGATACGCAGTATTTT
TRBJ2-6,TRBV11-1,-,-,CASSYGWDRSSGANVLTF,TGTGCCAGCAGCTATGGCTGGGACCGCAGCTCTGGGGCCAACGTCCTGACTTTC
TRBJ2-1,TRBV9,-,few,CASSPRGQDSYNEQFF,TGTGCCAGCAGCCCCCGGGGACAAGACTCCTACAATGAGCAGTTCTTC
TRBJ1-1,TRBV29-1,-,-,CSFVAGDLAFF,TGCAGCTTCGTCGCGGGGGATCTAGCTTTCTTT
TRBJ2-3,TRBV4-1,-,few,CASSQDPGLGDTQYF,TGCGCCAGCAGCCAAGATCCGGGGCTGGGGGATACGCAGTATTTT
TRBJ2-7,TRBV10-3,-,-,CAISNQLVYEQYF,TGTGCCATCAGTAATCAACTAGTCTACGAGCAGTACTTC
TRBJ2-5,TRBV28,TRBD2,-,CASSLKKDIAGAYDQETQYF,TGTGCCAGCAGTTTAAAGAAGGACATAGCGGGGGCTTACGATCAAGAGACCCAGTACTTC
TRBJ2-1,TRBV6-6,-,few,CASSYSQVYNEQFF,TGTGCCAGCAGTTACAGCCAAGTTTACAATGAGCAGTTCTTC
TRBJ1-2,TRBV7-2,-,many,CASSLAGAYGYTF,TGTGCCAGCAGCTTAGCGGGGGCCTATGGCTACACCTTC
TRBJ2-3,TRBV13,TRBD1,-,CASSPIGQGKGDTQYF,TGTGCCAGCAGCCCCATTGGACAGGGAAAAGGTGATACGCAGTATTTT
TRBJ1-1,TRBV15,-,-,CATGQQMNTEAFF,TGTGCCACCGGTCAGCAAATGAACACTGAAGCTTTCTTT
TRBJ1-4,TRBV10-3,TRBD1,once,CATSSRDRNEKLFF,TGTGCCACCAGCTCCCGGGACAGGAATGAAAAACTGTTTTTT
TRBJ2-1,TRBV20-1,-,-,CSARVAPGTYNEQFF,TGCAGTGCTAGAGTAGCGCCCGGCACCTACAATGAGCAGTTCTTC
TRBJ2-7,TRBV5-4,-,many,CASSSPSGVGEQYF,TGTGCCAGCAGCTCACCCTCCGGGGTTGGGGAGCAGTACTTC
TRBJ2-1,TRBV11-1,-,-,CASSMFGAYNEQFF,TGTGCCAGCAGCATGTTCGGGGCCTACAATGAGCAGTTCTTC
TRBJ2-5,TRBV7-6,TRBD2,-,CASSPQGLAGGETQYF,TGTGCCAGCAGCCCCCAGGGACTAGCGGGGGGAGAGACCCAGTACTTC